This passage covers 2 T cell receptor beta chains from one sample sequenced in a study of human versus mouse CDR3 diversity and MHC coevolution. Some clones are missing from TCRdb's copy, which holds only in-frame ones; the method was immunoSEQ multiplex PCR. The repertoire holds tens of thousands of clones, with 80% to 95% as singletons. Sequences were obtained from naive CD4+ T cells from blood. Subset specified: CD45RO-negative CD62L-positive naive CD4 T cells. Receptors were obtained from a person aged 25 to 69 in good health.

The chain joins TRBV7-2 to TRBJ2-1; TRBD2 aligns across 13 bases. The CDR3 has 16 residues. Trimming cost V 4 bases and J 5 bases; bases outside gene matches: 5. Germline-derived CDR1 and CDR2 are SGHTA and FQGNSA. The CDR3 DNA reads as TGTGCCAGCAGCTCTCGACTAGCGGGAGGCAACAATGAGCAGTTCTTC. Amino acids: CASSSRLAGGNNEQFF.

The rearrangement uses TRBV18 and TRBJ2-7; TRBD1 aligns across 8 bases. The CDR3 covers 14 residues. Germline trimming cut 2 bases from V and 4 bases from J; bases unmatched to any gene: 4. Germline CDR1 and CDR2: KGHSH and LQKENI. This CDR3 is CASSPKTGAYEQYF. For the CDR3, the DNA is TGTGCCAGCTCACCAAAGACAGGGGCATACGAGCAGTACTTC.